This T cell receptor beta chain was recovered during a study of shared clonotypes between healthy human individuals (TCRdb year 2020). For the study in its entirety: The cohort included three men and two women between 18 and 49 years of age. Per donor, three plates each were used for CD4 naive and CD4 memory, two for CD8 naive, and one for CD8 memory. Blood TCR repertoires of roughly five healthy adults were deeply sequenced to estimate repertoire size and the extent of clonotype sharing between individuals. To increase sequencing depth and limit assay-specific biases, different laboratories used diverse techniques to prepare libraries and sequence TCR repertoires. Per donor, leukapheresis produced somewhere between about 0.94 and 9.5 billion PBMCs. Paper-wide results and their limitations: Rarefaction of sorted-subset datasets indicated incomplete sequencing despite the large sequencing depth. Sharing across a handful of donors was observed for about 4.8% of naive CD4, over 3% of naive CD8, 2.3% of memory CD4, and roughly 0.43% of memory CD8 clonotypes. The small number of donors limited the genetic and exposure-history diversity represented. Only blood was sampled, and tissue TCR repertoires likely differ from those in blood. Pairwise subsampling led to the expectation that sequencing depth would affect the degree of clonotype sharing among donors. Estimated clonotype richness was generally larger for naive than for memory subsets. Clonotypes shared by all four sorted-subset donors showed higher generation probabilities than non-shared clonotypes.

Points on this clone: What antigen it recognizes has not been identified. Per-base qualities were not stored, and no clone one base away is much larger. The sample has other DNA sequences that encode this CDR3 too.

CD8 naive samples consisted of CD45RO-negative cells that were positively selected for CCR7, yielding a CD45RA+CCR7+ population without TemRA cells. The donors were healthy, HIV-negative adults who had no recently reported acute infections or vaccinations. Every donor was a Caucasian adult living in Nashville, Tennessee, USA. Blood was obtained by leukapheresis, after which PBMCs were separated by Ficoll-Histopaque density gradient centrifugation and cryopreserved in liquid nitrogen vapor phase. Analytical flow cytometry was used to check the purity and quantity of every magnetically sorted T cell population. Genomic DNA was isolated from every sorted fraction and measured by UV absorbance on a Nanodrop 2000c. Using the deep immunoSEQ assay, TCR CDR3 regions were amplified from genomic DNA by multiplex PCR. Extracted genomic DNA from each cell subset was spread evenly across all wells of several immunoSEQ 96-well plates, with each plate serving as a replicate. Each replicate PCR for sorted subsets received about 210 ng genomic DNA, equal to about 30,000 T cell genomes. Purified libraries were measured with a Qubit 3.0 fluorometer, size-checked on a Bioanalyzer 2100, and measured again with the KAPA Library Quantification kit. Each immunoSEQ 96-well plate was sequenced on its own single-read 150-cycle Illumina NextSeq 550 flow cell. The original methods were these. The immunoSEQ output contained only junctional sequences without quality scores, so filtering could not match that applied to full-length reads. Sequences were annotated with PyIR, a Python wrapper for IgBLAST v1.9, and V/J genes and CDR3 were assigned using IMGT germline references. Any read was removed if the V/J assignment was weak (E-value above 1e-6), the CDR3 was missing, or the read contained stop codons, out-of-frame junctions, or ambiguous translated residues. A V3J clonotype was defined by an identical inferred V gene, J gene, and CDR3 amino acid sequence. The percentage overlap between two repertoires was calculated by dividing the number of shared unique clonotypes by the size of the smaller repertoire. Richness of each repertoire was evaluated using RTK rarefaction, the Chao1 estimator, and Recon v2.1 estimates of unobserved clonotypes. OLGA was used to compute generation probabilities for all TCRbeta clonotypes that the gDNA method yielded from a handful of donors. Sourced from immuneACCESS, this table was stored by TCRdb with only in-frame sequences that have V and J called. A share of the clones is absent; for the studies checked, an unresolved V gene accounts for under half, and the remainder has no known explanation. V, J and clone size were drawn from that table, and D and trimming were deduced from the DNA. The sample table contains around 2,100,000 clones; only one count was recorded for 85% to 95% of them. The top ten hold 1.2% of the sample.

The germline V gene yields SGHDT for CDR1 and YYEEEE for CDR2. V is pared back by 0 bases and J by 5 bases, with 11 bases lying between the germline termini. Including the terminal cysteine and phenylalanine, the CDR3 comprises 14 residues. The read is trimmed to its CDR3 DNA, 42 bases read in frame from base 1. This TCR was recovered from a man between 18 and 29 years old in good health. Sequencing used naive CD8+ T cells sorted from blood. The sample's cell subset or site label, in plain terms: CD45RA+CCR7+. Rearrangement joined TRBV5-6 to TRBJ1-2; too little of a D gene remains to name it. At the DNA level, the sequence is TGTGCCAGCAGCTTGGCTACGGACTATTATGGCTACACCTTC. Translated, this gives CASSLATDYYGYTF. The entire variable domain, with the stretches around the CDR3 drawn from the reference TRBV5-6 and TRBJ1-2 proteins, is DAGVTQSPTHLIKTRGQQVTLRCSPKSGHDTVSWYQQALGQGPQFIFQYYEEEERQRGNFPDRFSGHQFPNYSSELNVNALLLGDSALYLCASSLATDYYGYTFGSGTRLTVV.